This TCR beta chain appears in the sequencing data of a study of cytomegalovirus exposure and HLA in healthy donors. PCR was performed using 60 Vbeta and 13 Jbeta primers. Using immunoSEQ multiplex PCR, the repertoire was profiled, and TCRdb retains in-frame clones only, with some absent. The sample includes fewer than 110,000 clones, 76% of them seen just once. On this clone: What it binds is unknown.

V shed 6 bases, J shed 2 bases, and the junction held 6 bases outside the gene matches. The germline V gene encodes CDR1 MNHNS and CDR2 SASEGT. The CDR3 is made up of 15 amino acids. Findings and caveats of the study: At a 0.05 false discovery rate, a later analysis found about 17,000 TCR beta sequences to be associated with HLA alleles. Common viral pathogens seemed to be connected with several of the most significant clusters, according to a later analysis.

Sequenced: PBMCs. The sequence was obtained from a middle-aged man in good health and CMV-seronegative. The chain uses TRBV6-1 and TRBJ2-2; 7 positions match TRBD1. DNA of the CDR3: TGTGCCAGCAGGGGAGACAGGGCAAACACCGGGGAGCTGTTTTTT. The encoded protein is CASRGDRANTGELFF.